Below are 15 T cell receptor beta chains sequenced from a single sample in a study of PD-1 blockade in classical Hodgkin lymphoma. The time point was: cycle 4 day 1 (C4D1), after less than 7 weeks of nivolumab. Autologous stem cell transplantation was followed by relapse in every patient, and brentuximab vedotin exposure varied. Magnetic negative selection of thawed PBMCs yielded the CD8+ T cells. Clones were sequenced by immunoSEQ multiplex PCR, and TCRdb holds only the in-frame ones, with some missing. Here the sample spans approximately 7,600 clones, approximately 80% being singletons. Here the sequenced sample was CD8+ T cells from blood, taken before the fourth cycle of nivolumab. The origin of the receptors is a human donor with classical Hodgkin lymphoma.

V usage is TRBV6-6 and J usage is TRBJ1-5, with D unresolved. CDR1 is MNHNY and CDR2 is SVGAGI in the germline V gene (reference sequence). The V gene lost 1 base and the J gene lost 0 bases, with 7 bases spanning the gap. This CDR3 is built from 15 residues. CDR3 DNA: TGTGCCAGCAGTTACTACGGGTATAGCAATCAGCCCCAGCATTTT. It encodes CASSYYGYSNQPQHF.

The chain carries TRBV4-1 and TRBJ2-7; TRBD1 matches 10 bases. This CDR3 contains 15 residues. V shed 0 bases, J shed 3 bases, and the junction held 2 bases outside the gene matches. Germline V gene lookup returns CDR1 MGHRA and CDR2 YSYEKL. The CDR3 DNA follows: TGCGCCAGCAGCCAAGATGGACAGGGGGACTACGAGCAGTACTTC. Its protein is CASSQDGQGDYEQYF.

This clone appeared a few times. The rearrangement uses TRBV29-1 and TRBJ1-2; no clear D gene. V was clipped by 3 bases and J by 8 bases, with 7 bases between them. The CDR3 is 10 residues long. CDR1 and CDR2 from the germline V gene are SQVTM and ANQGSEA. CDR3 sequence (DNA): TGCAGCGTTGAGGACTCCGGCTACACCTTC. Its protein is CSVEDSGYTF. Full variable domain (rest looked up from reference TRBV29-1 and TRBJ1-2): SAVISQKPSRDICQRGTSLTIQCQVDSQVTMMFWYRQQPGQSLTLIATANQGSEATYESGFVIDKFPISRPNLTFSTLTVSNMSPEDSSIYLCSVEDSGYTFGSGTRLTVV.

The CDR3 coding sequence is TGTGCCAGCAGCCTCTCCTATAATTCACCCCTCCACTTT. It translates to CASSLSYNSPLHF. The rearrangement uses TRBV7-6 and TRBJ1-6; D call uncertain. The germline CDR1 and CDR2 sequences are SGHVS and FNYEAQ. The V end was cut by 5 bases, the J end by 0 bases, with 2 bases between. This CDR3 has 13 residues.

The chain couples TRBV19 to TRBJ1-2, with D perhaps TRBD1 (6 bases). Trimming stripped 0 bases from V and 4 bases from J, with 12 bases between. Germline lookup yields CDR1 LNHDA and CDR2 SQIVND (reference sequence). This CDR3 has 15 residues. Here the CDR3 DNA reads TGTGCCAGTAGTATAGACCACAGGGAAAGCTATGGCTACACCTTC. Translation: CASSIDHRESYGYTF.

This sequence joins TRBV27 and TRBJ1-1, with 8 bases matching TRBD1. The CDR3 is 15 amino acids. J lost 3 bases, V lost 0 bases, and 3 bases had no gene match. Germline CDR1 MNHEY, CDR2 SMNVEV (reference sequence). Here the CDR3 reads CASSLSGTGDTEAFF. CDR3 nucleotide sequence: TGTGCCAGCAGTTTATCCGGGACAGGCGACACTGAAGCTTTCTTT.

The chain links TRBV9 to TRBJ1-5; D unresolved. Germline V CDR1 and CDR2: SGDLS, YYNGEE. The CDR3 is 14 residues long. V shed 0 bases and J shed 7 bases, with 11 bases lying between them. The CDR3 protein is CASSVDGSRQPQHF. The CDR3 DNA sequence: TGTGCCAGCAGCGTAGACGGTTCTCGGCAGCCCCAGCATTTT.

This clone came up once. The rearrangement joins TRBV6-1 to TRBJ1-5; D gene uncertain. V was clipped by 1 base and J by 11 bases, with 15 bases between them. This CDR3 spans 14 amino acids. Germline CDR1 and CDR2: MNHNS and SASEGT. CDR3 sequence: CASSEEPPQLAQHF. The CDR3 nucleotides read TGTGCCAGCAGTGAAGAGCCTCCTCAATTGGCCCAGCATTTT.

The chain combines TRBV4-3 with TRBJ2-3; TRBD2 might be the D (5 bases). Germline V gene sequence: CDR1 LGHNA, CDR2 YSLEER. The V end lost 2 bases, the J end lost 3 bases, and 12 bases lay between the germline ends. This CDR3 has 15 residues. The CDR3 DNA is TGCGCCAGCAGCCAAAGCCGTCGGGGTACAGATACGCAGTATTTT. Residues: CASSQSRRGTDTQYF.

V gene TRBV7-2 combines with J gene TRBJ2-7; 9 bases agree with TRBD2. The germline V gene encodes CDR1 SGHTA and CDR2 FQGNSA. CDR3 length: 16 amino acids. With V trimmed by 1 base and J by 7 bases, 11 bases remained unmatched. In DNA form, the CDR3 reads TGTGCCAGCAGCTTAGGGGGACTAGCTGGTTCCCGGGAGCAGTACTTC. Protein sequence: CASSLGGLAGSREQYF.

The V call is TRBV4-2, the J call TRBJ2-7, with 10 bases that match TRBD2. The germline CDR1 and CDR2 sequences are LGHNA and YNFKEQ. This CDR3 spans 17 amino acids. J gave up 3 bases and V 3 bases, and 11 bases lay outside the gene matches. CDR3 region: CASSHETSGRLIYEQYF. CDR3 bases: TGTGCCAGCAGCCATGAGACTAGCGGGCGTCTTATCTACGAGCAGTACTTC.

The V gene is TRBV7-9, the J gene TRBJ2-7; D is unresolved. Per germline, CDR1 SEHNR and CDR2 FQNEAQ (reference sequence). Trimming left V 8 bases short and J 3 bases short, with 14 bases between. The CDR3 is 13 amino acids. The DNA for the CDR3 is TGTGCCAGCGAACCTCCCGGGTACTACGAGCAGTACTTC. The encoded protein is CASEPPGYYEQYF.

This clone showed up just a few times. The chain uses TRBV9 and TRBJ1-1, with no clear D. Germline lookup yields CDR1 SGDLS and CDR2 YYNGEE. V was cut by 2 bases and J by 3 bases, with 8 bases left in between. This CDR3 comprises 13 residues. The CDR3 region is CASSVGADTEAFF. The DNA for the CDR3 is TGTGCCAGCAGCGTCGGCGCGGACACTGAAGCTTTCTTT.

V is TRBV13 and J is TRBJ2-7; 11 bases fit TRBD1. CDR1 PRHDT and CDR2 FYEKMQ come from the germline V gene (reference sequence). V lost 3 bases, J lost 1 base, and 2 bases stayed unmatched. This CDR3 spans 15 amino acids. CDR3 bases: TGTGCCAGCAGCTTTGGACAGGGGGCGTCCTACGAGCAGTACTTC. This gives the protein CASSFGQGASYEQYF.

The J gene is TRBJ1-1, the V gene TRBV4-1; D ambiguous. Germline-derived CDR1 and CDR2 are MGHRA and YSYEKL. V lost 4 bases to trimming and J lost 0 bases, with 18 bases between them. This CDR3 has 17 residues. The DNA for the CDR3 is TGCGCCAGCAGCCCCCGACACAGTGGCCCGATGAACACTGAAGCTTTCTTT. As protein: CASSPRHSGPMNTEAFF.